This passage covers 29 T cell receptor beta chains from one sample sequenced in a study of blood T cells in healthy people across ages. PCR was performed a second time for about 7 to 12 cycles using a sample-barcoded 5' primer and a J-beta primer mix. MiXCR, run by TCRdb on the 5' RACE reads, gives a single entry per CDR3 protein. Of 650,000 to 800,000 distinct CDR3 sequences in the sample, roughly 44% were seen once. Sample: blood. Every receptor here comes from a man between 60 and 75 years old in good health.

The chain couples TRBV6-5 to TRBJ2-2; the D gene is possibly TRBD2 (6 bases). Deletions cut 2 bases from V and 0 bases from J, with 10 bases between. CDR3 size: 16 residues. In germline, CDR1 is MNHEY, CDR2 SVGAGI. CDR3: CASSYGGAPNTGELFF. The CDR3 DNA sequence: TGTGCCAGCAGTTACGGCGGGGCCCCGAACACCGGGGAGCTGTTTTTT.

V gene TRBV12-3 or TRBV12-4 combines with J gene TRBJ2-5; a weak D match, TRBD1 (6 bases). The CDR3 runs 12 residues. V was clipped by 2 bases and J by 11 bases, with 12 bases between them. Written as DNA, the CDR3 is TGTGCCAGCAGTTTATCAGCAGGGGAGCAGTACTTC. Residues: CASSLSAGEQYF.

This clonotype has just a few counts. The V call is TRBV20-1, the J call TRBJ2-7; D possibly matches TRBD1 or TRBD2 (7 bases each). V shed 0 bases and J shed 3 bases, with 18 bases lying between them. This CDR3 is 16 amino acids long. Germline V gives CDR1 DFQATT, CDR2 SNEGSKA (reference sequence). DNA for the CDR3: TGCAGTGCTAGAGATGGAGACAGGGAGGGTTTCTACGAGCAGTACTTC. It encodes CSARDGDREGFYEQYF.

In the case of this clonotype: The junction and the germline gene differ at one end; a read error may be behind it. CDR3 nucleotide sequence: TGCGCCAGCAGCTTCGGGAGGGGAAGGGTCGAGCAGTACTTC. Translation: CASSFGRGRVEQYF. V usage is TRBV12-3 or TRBV12-4 and J usage is TRBJ2-7; TRBD2 matches 8 bases. The CDR3 spans 14 residues.

Only one count was recorded for this clonotype. V and J are TRBV5-1 and TRBJ1-4; D gene unclear. There are 15 residues in the CDR3. The germline gives CDR1 SGHRS, CDR2 YFSETQ. V was pared by 2 bases and J by 0 bases, with 8 bases between. CDR3 loop: CASSLNGATNEKLFF. The CDR3 region has the DNA TGCGCCAGCAGCTTAAACGGAGCAACTAATGAAAAACTGTTTTTT.

The chain carries TRBV3-1 and TRBJ2-5; the D gene is possibly TRBD2 (8 bases). Judging by the DNA end, TRBJ2-7 fits better; the J call may be wrong. CDR1 and CDR2 from the germline V gene are LGHDT and YNNKEL (reference sequence). The CDR3 length is 14 residues. CDR3 loop: CASSQREGADEQYF. Here the CDR3 DNA reads TGTGCCAGCAGCCAACGGGAGGGGGCCGACGAGCAGTACTTC.

CDR3: CASSFRGEAYEQFF. Written as DNA, the CDR3 is TGTGCCAGCAGCTTTCGCGGGGAGGCTTATGAGCAGTTCTTC. This sequence joins TRBV11-3 and TRBJ2-1, with a weak D call TRBD2 (6 bases). This CDR3 is 14 amino acids long. Germline V gene data show CDR1 as SGHNT and CDR2 as YENEEA. Trimming left V 3 bases short and J 8 bases short, with 14 bases between.

This chain joins TRBV18 and TRBJ2-7, with TRBD2 as a possible D gene (6 bases). The tail of the sequence fits TRBJ2-5 better, so the J call may be wrong. CDR3 length: 13 amino acids. Per the germline V gene, CDR1 is KGHSH and CDR2 is LQKENI. CDR3: CASSPGTVRTQYF. The CDR3 DNA sequence: TGTGCCAGCTCCCCTGGGACTGTACGGACCCAGTACTTC.

The chain has TRBV9 and TRBJ2-3, with 9 bases lining up with TRBD2. Losses at the gene ends were 5 bases for V and 5 bases for J; bases not matched to a gene: 12. The CDR3 runs to 16 residues. Germline CDR1 is SGDLS and CDR2 is YYNGEE. CDR3 protein: CASREKGLASVDTQYF. CDR3 bases: TGTGCCAGCAGAGAAAAGGGACTAGCTTCGGTAGATACGCAGTATTTT.

The chain employs TRBV10-3 and TRBJ1-1, with 9 bases fitting TRBD1. Trimming cost V 6 bases and J 4 bases; bases outside gene matches: 3. Germline lookup yields CDR1 ENHRY and CDR2 SYGVKD. The CDR3 contains 13 residues. The DNA for the CDR3 is TGTGCCATCAGCCTGACAGGGGGCACTGAAGCTTTCTTT. Its translation: CAISLTGGTEAFF.

This clonotype has a handful of counts. The chain uses TRBV4-3 and TRBJ2-6; 13 nucleotides agree with TRBD2. The CDR3 runs to 17 residues. The V gene end was trimmed by 5 bases and the J gene end by 2 bases; junction bases not matched to a gene: 3. Per the germline V gene, CDR1 is LGHNA and CDR2 is YSLEER. CDR3 in DNA: TGCGCCAGCAGCATGACTAGCGGGGGGACTGGGGCCAACGTCCTGACTTTC. Its translation: CASSMTSGGTGANVLTF.

A word on this clonotype: The junction does not match germline at one end; this may be a read error. The chain joins TRBV5-1 to TRBJ2-3, with no clear D. The CDR3 contains 11 residues. In germline, CDR1 is SGHRS, CDR2 YFSETQ. The CDR3 coding sequence is TGCGCCAGCAGCTTTACAGATACGCGGTATTTT. It is translated as CASSFTDTRYF.

V gene TRBV20-1 combines with J gene TRBJ2-5; no firm D call. Germline CDR1 and CDR2: DFQATT and SNEGSKA (reference sequence). Trimming stripped 3 bases from V and 4 bases from J, with 9 bases between. This CDR3 is built from 12 residues. The CDR3, as DNA: TGCAGTGCTAGCACTATCACAGAGACCCAGTACTTC. It translates to CSASTITETQYF.

The chain links TRBV5-1 to TRBJ1-1; 7 bases align to TRBD1. J was trimmed by 1 base and V by 4 bases; bases with no gene match: 10. Germline V lookup: CDR1 SGHRS, CDR2 YFSETQ. The CDR3 has 16 residues. For the CDR3, the DNA is TGCGCCAGCAGCCCCATACAGGGGACCACGAACACTGAAGCTTTCTTT. Encoded protein: CASSPIQGTTNTEAFF.

V is TRBV3-1 and J is TRBJ2-5; TRBD1 is a possible D gene (6 bases). CDR1 is LGHDT, CDR2 YNNKEL, per germline (reference sequence). The ends were cut back, 1 base at V and 5 bases at J, with 11 bases in the middle. The CDR3 runs 14 residues. CDR3 DNA: TGTGCCAGCAGCCAAGGGACAGTCCAGGAGACCCAGTACTTC. Its protein product is CASSQGTVQETQYF.

This CDR3 reads CASSQDLGALGTPYEQYF. The CDR3 bases are TGCGCCAGCAGCCAAGATCTAGGCGCTTTAGGGACGCCCTACGAGCAGTACTTC. The genes are TRBV4-3 and TRBJ2-7, with D perhaps matching TRBD1 or TRBD2 (5 bases each). Trimming shortened V by 0 bases and J by 2 bases, and 20 bases separated the two germline ends. CDR1 and CDR2 (germline): LGHNA, YSLEER. The CDR3 is made up of 18 amino acids.

This chain connects TRBV7-2 to TRBJ1-6; no reliable D call. The germline gives CDR1 SGHTA, CDR2 FQGNSA. V lost 4 bases, J lost 8 bases, and 3 bases lay in between. The CDR3 consists of 11 residues. CDR3 in amino acids: CASSSDSPLHF. CDR3 DNA: TGTGCCAGCAGCTCGGATTCACCCCTCCACTTT.

This clonotype occurred a few times. This may stem from a read error, because a much larger clone lies one nucleotide away. The V and J genes are TRBV6-2 or TRBV6-3 and TRBJ2-1; D is ambiguous. The CDR3 is 13 amino acids. Germline V gives CDR1 MNHEY, CDR2 SVGEGT. V dropped 5 bases and J dropped 5 bases, with 10 bases sitting between them. This chain's CDR3 is CASSDLENNEQFF. As DNA, the CDR3 is TGTGCCAGCAGTGACCTGGAGAACAATGAGCAGTTCTTC.

To note about this clonotype: A read error may be the cause here, since a much bigger clone is one base away. The genes are TRBV9 and TRBJ1-1; D gene uncertain. The CDR3 has 13 residues. Germline CDR1 and CDR2: SGDLS and YYNGEE. CDR3 DNA: TGTGCCAGCAGCGTAAAGCCGAACACTGAAACTTTCTTT. Translated, it gives CASSVKPNTETFF. The full variable domain, in which reference TRBV9 and TRBJ1-1 provide the parts outside the CDR3, is DSGVTQTPKHLITATGQRVTLRCSPRSGDLSVYWYQQSLDQGLQFLIQYYNGEERAKGNILERFSAQQFPDLHSELNLSSLELGDSALYFCASSVKPNTETFFGQGTRLTVV.

This chain links TRBV5-1 with TRBJ1-2; D uncertain. CDR1 and CDR2 from the germline V gene are SGHRS and YFSETQ. V shed 6 bases and J shed 0 bases, with 12 bases lying between them. This CDR3 has 14 residues. The CDR3 loop reads CASTLDAANYGYTF. DNA for the CDR3: TGCGCCAGCACCCTTGACGCAGCTAACTATGGCTACACCTTC.

The chain carries TRBV23-1 and TRBJ1-4; 10 bases align to TRBD1. TRBV23-1 is sorted into the ORF group, with uncertain function. This CDR3 has 20 amino acids. V shed 3 bases and J 5 bases; nucleotides not matched to a gene: 18. CDR3 DNA sequence: TGCGCCAGCAGTCATACCCATAGCCGACAGGGGGCGGCGGGGAATGAAAAACTGTTTTTT. It translates to CASSHTHSRQGAAGNEKLFF.

This clonotype was seen only a few times. The J gene is TRBJ2-3, the V gene TRBV20-1, with TRBD2 identical over 8 bases. Germline V gene sequence: CDR1 DFQATT, CDR2 SNEGSKA (reference sequence). The CDR3 runs to 16 residues. V lost 2 bases to trimming and J lost 5 bases; unmatched junction nucleotides: 12. CDR3 protein: CSARSSGEARGDTQYF. The DNA for the CDR3 is TGCAGTGCTAGAAGTAGCGGGGAGGCTCGGGGAGATACGCAGTATTTT.

V gene TRBV20-1 combines with J gene TRBJ1-1, with D uncertain. Trimming pared 1 base from V and 0 bases from J, leaving 9 bases between. Germline lookup yields CDR1 DFQATT and CDR2 SNEGSKA (reference sequence). This CDR3 is built from 14 residues. The CDR3 DNA sequence: TGCAGTGCTAGAGTGGGCAGTCTGAACACTGAAGCTTTCTTT. Protein sequence: CSARVGSLNTEAFF.

This chain connects TRBV15 to TRBJ2-7; the D gene is possibly TRBD1 (6 bases). The CDR3 consists of 14 residues. The V gene lost 3 bases and the J gene lost 0 bases, with 9 bases spanning the gap. Germline CDR1 LNHNV, CDR2 YYDKDF (reference sequence). CDR3 residues: CATSSSDSSYEQYF. DNA of the CDR3: TGTGCCACCAGCAGTTCGGACAGCTCCTACGAGCAGTACTTC.

About this clonotype: The junction does not match germline at one end; this may be a read error. The chain recombines TRBV7-2 with TRBJ2-3; the match to TRBD2 covers 11 bases. CDR1 is SGHTA and CDR2 is FQGNSA in the germline V gene. CDR3 length equals 14 residues. The CDR3 here is CASSVAGGRDTQYF. Written as DNA, the CDR3 is TGTGCCAGCAGCGTAGCGGGGGGGCGTGATACGCAGTATTTT.

In nucleotides, the CDR3 is TGTGCCAGCAGTTTTTTGACTAGCGGGGCCAATGAGCAGTACTTC. Protein sequence: CASSFLTSGANEQYF. This chain connects TRBV27 to TRBJ2-5; TRBD2 aligns across 11 bases. The junction had 11 bases not matched to a gene; V was cut back by 3 bases and J by 11 bases. The germline V gene has CDR1 MNHEY and CDR2 SMNVEV (reference sequence). The CDR3 has 15 residues.

This clonotype has a handful of counts. The chain has TRBV30 and TRBJ2-5; possible D gene TRBD2, 5 bases. V was pared by 0 bases and J by 5 bases, with 7 bases between. Germline V gives CDR1 GTSNPN, CDR2 SVGIG (reference sequence). This CDR3 is 12 amino acids long. The CDR3 reads CAWSVGGETQYF. CDR3 in DNA: TGTGCCTGGAGTGTCGGCGGGGAGACCCAGTACTTC. Supplemented by reference TRBV30 and TRBJ2-5, the full variable domain reads SQTIHQWPATLVQPVGSPLSLECTVEGTSNPNLYWYRQAAGRGLQLLFYSVGIGQISSEVPQNLSASRPQDRQFILSSKKLLLSDSGFYLCAWSVGGETQYFGPGTRLLVL.

The genes are TRBV20-1 and TRBJ2-1; D possibly corresponds to TRBD2 (7 bases). This CDR3 spans 14 amino acids. Trimming pared 0 bases from V and 2 bases from J, leaving 8 bases between. The germline CDR1 and CDR2 sequences are DFQATT and SNEGSKA (reference sequence). The CDR3 DNA follows: TGCAGTGCTAGAGAAGGGGGGGCCTACAATGAGCAGTTCTTC. Protein: CSAREGGAYNEQFF.

The CDR3 bases are TGTGCCAGCAGCTTAGGTACAGGGGGCATTGAGCAGTACTTC. Protein product: CASSLGTGGIEQYF. The rearrangement uses TRBV7-6 and TRBJ2-7; the match to TRBD1 covers 9 bases. Germline loops: CDR1 SGHVS, CDR2 FNYEAQ. V trimming: 1 base; J trimming: 7 bases; junction bases outside the gene matches: 5. The CDR3 consists of 14 residues.